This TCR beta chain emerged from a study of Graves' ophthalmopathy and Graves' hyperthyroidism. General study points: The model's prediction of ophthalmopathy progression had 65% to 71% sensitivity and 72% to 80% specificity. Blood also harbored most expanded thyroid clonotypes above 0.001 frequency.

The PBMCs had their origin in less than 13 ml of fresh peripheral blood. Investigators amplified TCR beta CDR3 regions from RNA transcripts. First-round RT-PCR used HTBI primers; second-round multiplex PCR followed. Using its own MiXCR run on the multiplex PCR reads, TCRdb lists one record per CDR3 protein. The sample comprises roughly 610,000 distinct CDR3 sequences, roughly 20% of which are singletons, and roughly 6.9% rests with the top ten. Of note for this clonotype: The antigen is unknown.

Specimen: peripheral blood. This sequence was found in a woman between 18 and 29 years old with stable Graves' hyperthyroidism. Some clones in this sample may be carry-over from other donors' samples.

CDR3 coding DNA: TGTGCCAGCAGAGGAGGGACAGCCTACGAGCAGTACTTC. As protein: CASRGGTAYEQYF. The chain joins TRBV6-1 to TRBJ2-7, with D possibly matching TRBD1 (7 bases). Germline values: CDR1 MNHNS, CDR2 SASEGT. V lost 6 bases and J 2 bases, leaving 11 bases between the germline ends. The CDR3 has 13 amino acids.